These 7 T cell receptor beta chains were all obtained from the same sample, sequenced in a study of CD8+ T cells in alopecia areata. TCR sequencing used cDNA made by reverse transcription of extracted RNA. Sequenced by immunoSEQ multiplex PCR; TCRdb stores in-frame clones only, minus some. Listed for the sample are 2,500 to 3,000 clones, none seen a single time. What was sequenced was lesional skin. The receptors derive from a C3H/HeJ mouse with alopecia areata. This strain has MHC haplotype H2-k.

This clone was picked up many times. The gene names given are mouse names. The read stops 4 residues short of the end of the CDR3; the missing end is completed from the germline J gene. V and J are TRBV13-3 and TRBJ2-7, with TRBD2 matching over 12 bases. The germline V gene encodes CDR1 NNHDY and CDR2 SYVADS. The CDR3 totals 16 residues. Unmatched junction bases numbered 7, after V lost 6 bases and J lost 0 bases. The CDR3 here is CASTGTGGPSSYEQYF. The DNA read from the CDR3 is TGTGCCAGCACAGGGACTGGGGGGCCGAGCTCCTAT.

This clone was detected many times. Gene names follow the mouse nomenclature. The CDR3 here is CASSHPRGSSYEQYF. The sequenced CDR3 bases are TGTGCCAGCAGCCATCCCAGGGGGAGCTCCTAT. The chain recombines TRBV13-1 with TRBJ2-7; 7 nucleotides match TRBD1. The CDR3 end is not reached by the read, which stops 4 residues before it; the germline J gene fills it in. With 5 bases clipped from V and 0 bases from J, the junction kept 8 bases outside the gene matches. Germline V gives CDR1 NSHNY, CDR2 SYGAGN. This CDR3 has 15 residues.

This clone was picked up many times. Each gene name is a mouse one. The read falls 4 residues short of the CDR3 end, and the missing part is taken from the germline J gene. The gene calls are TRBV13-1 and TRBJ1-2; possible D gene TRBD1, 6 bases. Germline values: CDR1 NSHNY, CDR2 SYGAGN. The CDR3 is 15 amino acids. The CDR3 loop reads CASSDAGLGGRDYTF. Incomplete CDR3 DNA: TGTGCCAGCAGTGATGCAGGACTGGGGGGGCGC.

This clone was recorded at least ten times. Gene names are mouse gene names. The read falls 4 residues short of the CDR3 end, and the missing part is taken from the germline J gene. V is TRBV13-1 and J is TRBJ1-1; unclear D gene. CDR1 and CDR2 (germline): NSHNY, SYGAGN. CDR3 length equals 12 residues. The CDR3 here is CASSDRRREVFF. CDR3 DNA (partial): TGTGCCAGCAGTGACAGGAGACGA.

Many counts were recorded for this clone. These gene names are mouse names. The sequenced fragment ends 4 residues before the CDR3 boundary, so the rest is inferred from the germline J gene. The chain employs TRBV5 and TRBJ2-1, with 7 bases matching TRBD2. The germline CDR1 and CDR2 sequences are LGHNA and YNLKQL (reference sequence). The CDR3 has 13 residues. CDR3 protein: CASSQDWGAEQFF. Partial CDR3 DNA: TGTGCCAGCAGCCAAGACTGGGGGGCT.

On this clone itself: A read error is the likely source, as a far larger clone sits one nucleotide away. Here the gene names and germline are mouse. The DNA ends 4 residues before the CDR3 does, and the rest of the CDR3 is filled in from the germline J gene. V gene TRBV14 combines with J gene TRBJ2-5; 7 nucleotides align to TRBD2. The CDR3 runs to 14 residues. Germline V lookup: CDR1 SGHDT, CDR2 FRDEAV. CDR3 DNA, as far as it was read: TGTGCCAGCAGCCCCTTCGGGGGGGAAGAC. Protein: CASSPFGGED. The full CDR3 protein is CASSPFGGEDTQYF.

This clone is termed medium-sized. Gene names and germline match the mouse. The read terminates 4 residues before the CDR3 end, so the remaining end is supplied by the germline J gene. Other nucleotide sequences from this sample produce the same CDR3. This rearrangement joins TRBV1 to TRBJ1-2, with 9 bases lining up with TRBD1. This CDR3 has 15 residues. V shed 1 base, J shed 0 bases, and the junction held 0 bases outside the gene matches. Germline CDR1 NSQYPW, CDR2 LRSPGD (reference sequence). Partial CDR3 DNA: TGCACCTGCAGTGCAGGACAGGGGGCAAACTCC. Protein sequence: CTCSAGQGANS. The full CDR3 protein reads CTCSAGQGANSDYTF. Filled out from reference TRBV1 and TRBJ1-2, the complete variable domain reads VTLLEQNPRWRLVPRGQAVNLRCILKNSQYPWMSWYQQDLQKQLQWLFTLRSPGDKEVKSLPGADYLATRVTDTELRLQVANMSQGRTLYCTCSAGQGANSDYTFGSGTRLLVI.